The 24 T cell receptor beta chains given below trace back to one sample, sequenced in a study of blood T cell repertoires in COVID-19. Here immunoSEQ multiplex PCR was the method, and the copy in TCRdb shows in-frame clones only, minus some. The data hold just under 250,000 clones, with about 89% observed a single time. Sequencing used PBMCs or T cells enriched from blood (not recorded which). The source is a woman in her 30s who had recovered from COVID-19.

J is TRBJ2-1 and V is TRBV5-5; 8 bases are shared with TRBD1. This CDR3 comprises 15 residues. V lost 3 bases, J lost 7 bases, and 9 bases stayed unmatched. The germline gives CDR1 SGHKS, CDR2 YYEKEE (reference sequence). CDR3: CASSYGQGLGNEQFF. CDR3 nucleotide sequence: TGTGCCAGCAGCTACGGACAGGGTCTTGGGAATGAGCAGTTCTTC.

This chain connects TRBV7-2 to TRBJ2-7; weak D call: TRBD2 (6 bases). The V gene lost 3 bases and the J gene lost 6 bases, with 9 bases spanning the gap. CDR1 and CDR2 (germline): SGHTA, FQGNSA. This CDR3 has 12 amino acids. The CDR3 DNA sequence: TGTGCCAGCAGCTTCTTTAGCGGCGAGCAGTACTTC. Its translation is CASSFFSGEQYF.

The chain joins TRBV30 to TRBJ1-5; possibly TRBD1 for D (6 bases). This CDR3 spans 14 amino acids. Trimming shortened V by 3 bases and J by 1 base, and 10 bases separated the two germline ends. Germline V CDR1 and CDR2: GTSNPN, SVGIG (reference sequence). DNA for the CDR3: TGTGCCTGGAGCCGGGACAACAGCAATCAGCCCCAGCATTTT. Translation: CAWSRDNSNQPQHF.

The rearrangement uses TRBV5-5 and TRBJ2-4; TRBD1 matches at 7 bases. The CDR3 has 14 amino acids. CDR1 and CDR2 from the germline V gene are SGHKS and YYEKEE (reference sequence). V lost 2 bases, J lost 4 bases, and 3 bases stayed unmatched. The CDR3: CASSFGTVKNIQYF. The CDR3 nucleotides are TGTGCCAGCAGCTTTGGGACAGTGAAAAACATTCAGTACTTC.

This rearrangement joins TRBV30 to TRBJ1-5, with TRBD1 matching 7 bases. The CDR3 is 14 amino acids. Germline V gene sequence: CDR1 GTSNPN, CDR2 SVGIG (reference sequence). With 0 bases clipped from V and 6 bases from J, the junction kept 5 bases outside the gene matches. The CDR3 sequence: CAWSVTRGSQPQHF. The CDR3 DNA follows: TGTGCCTGGAGTGTAACCAGGGGGAGTCAGCCCCAGCATTTT.

This rearrangement joins TRBV28 to TRBJ1-6; possible D gene TRBD1, 5 bases. Germline CDR1 is MDHEN and CDR2 is SYDVKM. This CDR3 has 13 residues. Deletions cut 6 bases from V and 10 bases from J, with 13 bases between. The CDR3, as DNA: TGTGCCAGCAGCGACAGAAGTGCCTCACCCCTCCACTTT. It codes for CASSDRSASPLHF.

V usage is TRBV6-5 and J usage is TRBJ1-1, with 10 bases identical to TRBD1. This CDR3 is built from 13 residues. After removal of 8 bases from V and 11 bases from J, the junction contained 11 bases not matched to a gene. Germline-derived CDR1 and CDR2 are MNHEY and SVGAGI. The CDR3 loop reads CASSRQGAGGAFF. For the CDR3, the DNA is TGTGCCAGCTCTAGACAGGGGGCGGGTGGGGCTTTCTTT.

The rearrangement links TRBV15 to TRBJ1-5; 8 nucleotides match TRBD1. CDR1 is LNHNV and CDR2 is YYDKDF in the germline V gene (reference sequence). The CDR3 loop spans 16 amino acids. With V trimmed by 3 bases and J by 7 bases, 11 bases remained unmatched. The CDR3 loop reads CATSRDATGGEQPQHF. In nucleotides, the CDR3 is TGTGCCACCAGCAGGGATGCTACAGGGGGAGAGCAGCCCCAGCATTTT.

The rearrangement joins TRBV5-1 to TRBJ1-1, with 10 bases identical to TRBD1. Germline V gives CDR1 SGHRS, CDR2 YFSETQ. The CDR3 has 15 residues. Trimming at V came to 4 bases and at J to 7 bases, leaving 10 bases not matched to a gene. This chain's CDR3 is CASSLTTGGIGEAFF. The CDR3, as DNA: TGCGCCAGCAGCCTTACGACAGGGGGCATCGGTGAAGCTTTCTTT.

The chain employs TRBV5-6 and TRBJ1-1, with D maybe TRBD1 (6 bases). The CDR3 totals 13 residues. CDR1 and CDR2 from the germline V gene are SGHDT and YYEEEE. V was cut by 4 bases and J by 4 bases, with 11 bases left in between. The CDR3 protein is CASSPTGITEAFF. In nucleotides, the CDR3 is TGTGCCAGCAGCCCAACAGGGATCACTGAAGCTTTCTTT. The whole variable domain, filled in from reference TRBV5-6 and TRBJ1-1, reads DAGVTQSPTHLIKTRGQQVTLRCSPKSGHDTVSWYQQALGQGPQFIFQYYEEEERQRGNFPDRFSGHQFPNYSSELNVNALLLGDSALYLCASSPTGITEAFFGQGTRLTVV.

The genes are TRBV5-4 and TRBJ2-7; 7 nucleotides agree with TRBD2. Losses at the gene ends were 6 bases for V and 3 bases for J; bases not matched to a gene: 9. CDR3 length: 14 residues. Germline V gene lookup returns CDR1 SGHNT and CDR2 YYREEE (reference sequence). CDR3 sequence reads: CASTIGGTGYEQYF. In DNA, the CDR3 is TGTGCCAGCACCATCGGGGGGACGGGCTACGAGCAGTACTTC.

The chain has TRBV19 and TRBJ1-4; D is uncertain. V lost 5 bases, J lost 2 bases, and 15 bases lay in between. This CDR3 has 16 residues. Germline lookup yields CDR1 LNHDA and CDR2 SQIVND (reference sequence). The CDR3 loop is CASSSGLSGTNEKLFF. The CDR3 bases are TGTGCCAGTAGTTCGGGTCTCTCGGGGACTAATGAAAAACTGTTTTTT.

The genes are TRBV6-5 and TRBJ2-1, with 14 bases that match TRBD2. J lost 9 bases, V lost 6 bases, and 7 bases had no gene match. There are 15 residues in the CDR3. Germline V gene data show CDR1 as MNHEY and CDR2 as SVGAGI. The CDR3 loop reads CASSLGLAGVAEQFF. Written as DNA, the CDR3 is TGTGCCAGCAGCCTGGGACTAGCGGGAGTAGCTGAGCAGTTCTTC.

The chain carries TRBV6-6 and TRBJ1-1; D call uncertain. Trimming took 6 bases from V and 7 from J, leaving 18 bases between them. Germline CDR1 MNHNY, CDR2 SVGAGI (reference sequence). This CDR3 is 14 amino acids long. Here the CDR3 DNA reads TGTGCCAGCAGGATCCGGGAGACGGGGAATGAAGCTTTCTTT. Translation gives CASRIRETGNEAFF.

The chain combines TRBV2 with TRBJ1-2; no clear D. V lost 3 bases and J lost 7, with 9 bases in between. The CDR3 sequence is 12 residues long. Germline V lookup: CDR1 SNHLY, CDR2 FYNNEI. DNA for the CDR3: TGTGCCAGCAGTGATATCGGCGGTGGCTACACCTTC. The encoded protein is CASSDIGGGYTF. Full variable domain (remainder filled in from reference TRBV2 and TRBJ1-2): EPEVTQTPSHQVTQMGQEVILRCVPISNHLYFYWYRQILGQKVEFLVSFYNNEISEKSEIFDDQFSVERPDGSNFTLKIRSTKLEDSAMYFCASSDIGGGYTFGSGTRLTVV.

The chain couples TRBV5-4 to TRBJ2-7; 8 nucleotides align to TRBD1. CDR3 length equals 14 residues. Germline V gives CDR1 SGHNT, CDR2 YYREEE (reference sequence). The trim removed 4 bases at V and 5 bases at J, leaving 8 bases unmatched. The CDR3 nucleotides are TGTGCCAGCAGCCTCCAGGGGGCTAGGCACGAGCAGTACTTC. Protein: CASSLQGARHEQYF.

As to this clone: The junction and the germline gene differ at one end; a read error may be behind it. CDR3 DNA sequence: TGTGCCAGCAGCCGATCGGGAGATTCACCCGGCTTC. This sequence encodes CASSRSGDSPGF. The rearrangement uses TRBV7-8 and TRBJ2-7, with D perhaps matching TRBD2 (6 bases). Germline V gene data show CDR1 as SGHVS and CDR2 as FQNEAQ. CDR3 length: 12 residues.

The chain employs TRBV10-3 and TRBJ2-7; the match to TRBD2 covers 7 bases. The V gene's germline CDR1 is ENHRY and CDR2 SYGVKD. J was trimmed by 0 bases and V by 10 bases; bases with no gene match: 3. The CDR3 totals 12 residues. CDR3 DNA sequence: TGTGCCACCGGGGGGACCTCCTACGAGCAGTACTTC. Its protein is CATGGTSYEQYF.

The rearrangement joins TRBV9 to TRBJ2-4; D gene uncertain. The CDR3 spans 12 residues. Germline CDR1 and CDR2: SGDLS and YYNGEE. V was shortened by 5 bases and J by 7 bases, with 10 bases between the two germline ends. The chain's CDR3 is CASSNSRNIQYF. CDR3 DNA sequence: TGTGCCAGCAGTAACTCCCGGAACATTCAGTACTTC.

The chain combines TRBV6-5 with TRBJ2-7, with TRBD1 matching over 7 bases. CDR1 is MNHEY and CDR2 is SVGAGI in the germline V gene. The CDR3 has 13 amino acids. J was trimmed by 5 bases and V by 6 bases; bases with no gene match: 7. The CDR3 protein is CASRRTGGDEQYF. CDR3 DNA: TGTGCCAGCAGAAGGACAGGAGGAGACGAGCAGTACTTC.

The V and J genes are TRBV5-1 and TRBJ2-7; 10 bases align to TRBD2. This CDR3 contains 16 residues. The ends lost 4 bases at V and 3 bases at J; junction bases unmatched: 10. Germline V gene data show CDR1 as SGHRS and CDR2 as YFSETQ. The CDR3 sequence is CASSPSSGRPNYEQYF. CDR3 bases: TGCGCCAGCAGCCCTTCTAGCGGGAGACCCAACTACGAGCAGTACTTC.

The chain joins TRBV7-3 to TRBJ2-7; 8 positions match TRBD2. Germline CDR1 and CDR2: SGHTA and FQGTGA. This CDR3 has 16 amino acids. Trimming took 0 bases from V and 4 from J; bases not matched to a gene: 8. The CDR3, as DNA: TGTGCCAGCAGCTTAACGTCCAGCGGGAGTTTTTACGAGCAGTACTTC. Translation: CASSLTSSGSFYEQYF.

This clone is a singleton in its sample. The V call is TRBV7-3, the J call TRBJ2-2; possible D gene TRBD1, 7 bases. Deletions cut 5 bases from V and 6 bases from J, with 10 bases between. From germline, CDR1 is SGHTA and CDR2 FQGTGA. The CDR3 runs to 13 residues. CDR3 sequence (DNA): TGTGCCAGCAGCCGCGGGACAGCCGGGGAGCTGTTTTTT. This encodes CASSRGTAGELFF.

The rearrangement joins TRBV19 to TRBJ2-7, with a tentative D call TRBD1 (5 bases). Trimming took 11 bases from V and 3 from J, leaving 14 bases between them. The CDR3 consists of 12 residues. CDR1 and CDR2 (germline): LNHDA, SQIVND (reference sequence). CDR3 bases: TGTGCCCCCTCAAGGGGAAACTACGAGCAGTACTTC. Amino acid sequence: CAPSRGNYEQYF.